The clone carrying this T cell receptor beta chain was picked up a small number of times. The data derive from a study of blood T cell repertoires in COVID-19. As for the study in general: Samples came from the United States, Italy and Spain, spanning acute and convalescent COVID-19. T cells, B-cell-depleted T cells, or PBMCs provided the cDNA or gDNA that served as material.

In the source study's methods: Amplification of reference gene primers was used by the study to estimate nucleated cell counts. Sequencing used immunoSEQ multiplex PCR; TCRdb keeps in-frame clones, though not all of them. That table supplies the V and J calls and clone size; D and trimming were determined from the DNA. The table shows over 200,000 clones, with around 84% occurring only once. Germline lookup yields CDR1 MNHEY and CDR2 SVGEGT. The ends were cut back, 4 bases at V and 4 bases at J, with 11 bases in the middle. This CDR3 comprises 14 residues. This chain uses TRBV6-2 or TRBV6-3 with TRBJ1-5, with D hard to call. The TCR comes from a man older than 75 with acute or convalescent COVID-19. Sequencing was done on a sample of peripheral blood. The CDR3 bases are TGTGCCAGCAGTTTGTCCACTGTAAATCAGCCCCAGCATTTT. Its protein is CASSLSTVNQPQHF.